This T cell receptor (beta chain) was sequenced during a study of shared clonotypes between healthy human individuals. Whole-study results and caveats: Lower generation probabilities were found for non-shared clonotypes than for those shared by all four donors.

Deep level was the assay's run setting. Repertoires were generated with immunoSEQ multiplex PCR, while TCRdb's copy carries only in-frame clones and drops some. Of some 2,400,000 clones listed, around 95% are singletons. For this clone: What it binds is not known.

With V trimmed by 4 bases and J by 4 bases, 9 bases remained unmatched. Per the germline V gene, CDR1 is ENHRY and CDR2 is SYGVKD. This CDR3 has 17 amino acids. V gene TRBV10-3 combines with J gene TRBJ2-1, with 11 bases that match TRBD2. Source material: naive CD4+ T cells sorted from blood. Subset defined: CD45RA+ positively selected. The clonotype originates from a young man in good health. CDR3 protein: CAISAKNLAGGYNEQFF. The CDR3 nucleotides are TGTGCCATCAGTGCCAAGAATCTAGCGGGAGGATACAATGAGCAGTTCTTC.